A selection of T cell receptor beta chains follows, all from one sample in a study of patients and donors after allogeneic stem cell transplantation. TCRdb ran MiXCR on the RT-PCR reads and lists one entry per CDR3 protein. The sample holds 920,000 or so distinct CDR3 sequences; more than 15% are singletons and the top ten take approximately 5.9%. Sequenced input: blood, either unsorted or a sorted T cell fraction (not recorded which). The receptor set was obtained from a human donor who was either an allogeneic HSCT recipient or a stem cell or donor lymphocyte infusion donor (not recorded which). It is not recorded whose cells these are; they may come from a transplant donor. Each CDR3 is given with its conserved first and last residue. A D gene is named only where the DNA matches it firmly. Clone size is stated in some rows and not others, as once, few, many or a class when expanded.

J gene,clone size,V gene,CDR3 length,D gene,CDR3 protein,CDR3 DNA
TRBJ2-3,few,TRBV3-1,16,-,CASSQEITSFPDTQYF,TGTGCCAGCAGCCAAGAGATTACTAGTTTCCCAGATACGCAGTATTTT
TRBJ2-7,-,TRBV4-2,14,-,CASSHQEGSYEQYF,TGTGCCAGCAGCCACCAGGAGGGCTCCTACGAGCAGTACTTC
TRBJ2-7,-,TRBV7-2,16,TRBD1,CASSSRRGQALYEQYF,TGTGCCAGCAGCTCCCGTAGGGGACAGGCTCTCTACGAGCAGTACTTC
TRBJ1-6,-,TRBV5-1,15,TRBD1,CASSLEGGSNSPLHF,TGCGCCAGCAGCTTGGAAGGGGGCTCCAATTCACCCCTCCACTTT
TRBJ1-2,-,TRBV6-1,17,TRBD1,CASRPTTGGPSNYGYTF,TGTGCCAGCAGACCTACAACAGGGGGACCCTCCAACTATGGCTACACCTTC
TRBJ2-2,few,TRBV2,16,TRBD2,CASSVTSGRATGELFF,TGTGCCAGCAGCGTAACTAGCGGGAGGGCTACCGGGGAGCTGTTTTTT
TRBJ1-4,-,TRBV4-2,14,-,CASSQVWQNEKLFF,TGTGCCAGCAGCCAAGTATGGCAAAATGAAAAACTGTTTTTT
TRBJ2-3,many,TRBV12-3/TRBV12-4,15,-,CASSLGGRGADTQYF,TGTGCCAGCAGTTTAGGCGGCAGGGGTGCAGATACGCAGTATTTT
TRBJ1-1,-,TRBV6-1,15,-,CASTSGPGWDTEAFF,TGTGCCAGCACCTCCGGGCCGGGGTGGGACACTGAAGCTTTCTTT
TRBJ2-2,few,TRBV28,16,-,CASSSPGRANTGELFF,TGTGCCAGCAGTTCGCCGGGACGGGCAAACACCGGGGAGCTGTTTTTT
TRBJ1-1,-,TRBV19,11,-,CASSFEREAFF,TGTGCCAGTAGTTTCGAGAGAGAAGCTTTCTTT
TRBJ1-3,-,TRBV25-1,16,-,CASSEYLQGLRNTIYF,TGTGCCAGCAGTGAATATCTCCAGGGGTTGAGAAACACCATATATTTT
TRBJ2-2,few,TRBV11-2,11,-,CASSLSWELFF,TGTGCCAGCAGCTTATCTTGGGAGCTGTTTTTT
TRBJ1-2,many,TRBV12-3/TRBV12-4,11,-,CASSLPGGYTF,TGTGCCAGCAGTTTACCCGGCGGCTACACCTTC
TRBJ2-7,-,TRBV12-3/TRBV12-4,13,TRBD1,CASRTGGIYDQYF,TGTGCCAGCAGGACAGGGGGTATCTACGACCAGTACTTC
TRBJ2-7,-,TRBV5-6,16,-,CASSMLSGTNSGEQYF,TGTGCCAGCAGCATGCTATCCGGGACAAACTCGGGCGAGCAGTACTTC
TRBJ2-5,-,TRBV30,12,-,CALIGTLETQYF,TGTGCCTTAATAGGGACTTTGGAGACCCAGTACTTC
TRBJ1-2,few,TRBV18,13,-,CASSATVDYGYTF,TGTGCCAGCTCAGCGACGGTAGATTATGGCTACACCTTC
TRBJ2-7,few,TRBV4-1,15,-,CASSRGLTSRDEQYF,TGCGCCAGCAGCCGTGGTTTGACCTCAAGGGACGAGCAGTACTTC
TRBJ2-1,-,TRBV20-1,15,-,CSATEGGGSYNEQFF,TGCAGTGCTACCGAGGGGGGGGGCTCCTACAATGAGCAGTTCTTC
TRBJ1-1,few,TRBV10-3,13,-,CAIWTEGNPEAFF,TGTGCCATCTGGACGGAGGGTAACCCTGAAGCTTTCTTT
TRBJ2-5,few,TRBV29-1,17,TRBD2,CSVENPGLAGVRETQYF,TGCAGCGTTGAAAATCCGGGACTAGCGGGAGTTCGAGAGACCCAGTACTTC
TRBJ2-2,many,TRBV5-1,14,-,CASSLVGGTGELFF,TGCGCCAGCAGCTTGGTCGGGGGCACCGGGGAGCTGTTTTTT
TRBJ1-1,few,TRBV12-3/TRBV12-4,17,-,CASSLEGPSGVNTEAFF,TGTGCCAGCAGTTTAGAGGGTCCCTCCGGCGTGAACACTGAAGCTTTCTTT
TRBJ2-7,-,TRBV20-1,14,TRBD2,CSASYGTTSYEQYF,TGCAGTGCTTCATACGGGACTACTTCCTACGAGCAGTACTTC
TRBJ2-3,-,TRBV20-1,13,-,CSVSDTSNQPQYF,TGCAGTGTGTCGGACACGAGCAATCAGCCCCAGTATTTT
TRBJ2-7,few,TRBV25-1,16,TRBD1,CASSEFGGDRGYEQYF,TGTGCCAGCAGTGAATTTGGTGGGGACAGGGGCTACGAGCAGTACTTC
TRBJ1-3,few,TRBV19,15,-,CASIPRESSGNTIYF,TGTGCCAGTATCCCCAGGGAGAGCTCTGGAAACACCATATATTTT
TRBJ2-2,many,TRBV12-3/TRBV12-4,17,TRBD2,CASSLQLAGVNTGELFF,TGTGCCAGCAGTTTACAGTTAGCGGGAGTAAACACCGGGGAGCTGTTTTTT
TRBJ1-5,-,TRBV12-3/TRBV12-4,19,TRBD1,CASSLFWDRGSYSNQPQHF,TGTGCCAGCAGTTTATTCTGGGACAGGGGGTCTTATAGCAATCAGCCCCAGCATTTT
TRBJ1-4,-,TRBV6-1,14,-,CASSAEQGPFALFF,TGTGCCAGCAGTGCAGAACAGGGACCCTTCGCCCTGTTTTTT
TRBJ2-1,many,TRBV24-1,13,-,CATGGARYNEQFF,TGTGCCACCGGAGGGGCCAGATACAATGAGCAGTTCTTC
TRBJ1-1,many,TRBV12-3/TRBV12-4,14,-,CASSPTGFSAEAFF,TGTGCCAGCAGTCCGACAGGATTCTCGGCTGAAGCTTTCTTT